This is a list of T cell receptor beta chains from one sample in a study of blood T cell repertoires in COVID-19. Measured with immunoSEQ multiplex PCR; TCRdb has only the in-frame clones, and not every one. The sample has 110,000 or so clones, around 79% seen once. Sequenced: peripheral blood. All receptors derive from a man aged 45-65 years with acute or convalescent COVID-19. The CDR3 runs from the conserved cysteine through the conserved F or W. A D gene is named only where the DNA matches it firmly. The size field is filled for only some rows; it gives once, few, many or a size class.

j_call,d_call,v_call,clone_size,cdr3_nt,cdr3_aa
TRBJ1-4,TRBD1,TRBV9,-,TGTGCCAGCAGCGACTCCGGGACAGGGCTTGAAAAACTGTTTTTT,CASSDSGTGLEKLFF
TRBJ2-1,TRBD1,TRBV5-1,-,TGCGCCAGCAGCTTGAGTCCGACAGGGGCTTACAATGAGCAGTTCTTC,CASSLSPTGAYNEQFF
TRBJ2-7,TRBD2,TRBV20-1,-,TGCAGTGCTAGGGGACTAGGCGAGCAGTACTTC,CSARGLGEQYF
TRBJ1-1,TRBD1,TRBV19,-,TGTGCCAGTAACGCAGGGGGCGTAACTGAAGCTTTCTTT,CASNAGGVTEAFF
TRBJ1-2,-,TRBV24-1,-,TGTGCCACCAGTGATGGCGGATTCTATGGCTACACCTTC,CATSDGGFYGYTF
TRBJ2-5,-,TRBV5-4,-,TGTGCCAGCAGCTTGTCTGCAGGGCAAGAGACCCAGTACTTC,CASSLSAGQETQYF
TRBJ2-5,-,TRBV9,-,TGTGCCAGCAGCGTAGGGTCAACAGGGCCCGAGACCCAGTACTTC,CASSVGSTGPETQYF
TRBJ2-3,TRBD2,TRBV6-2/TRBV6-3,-,TGTGCCAGCAGCCCTTCGGTAGCGGGAGGCACAGATACGCAGTATTTT,CASSPSVAGGTDTQYF
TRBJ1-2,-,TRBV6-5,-,TGTGCCAGCTACGAGTACGGGACAACTGGCTACACCTTC,CASYEYGTTGYTF
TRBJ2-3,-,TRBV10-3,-,TGTGCCATCAGTATCCCCGGGGTCACAGATACGCAGTATTTT,CAISIPGVTDTQYF
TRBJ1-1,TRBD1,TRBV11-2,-,TGTGCCAGCAGCCTCGACAGGGATACTGAAGCTTTCTTT,CASSLDRDTEAFF
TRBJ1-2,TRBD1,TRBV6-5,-,TGTGCCAGCAGTCCGACAGGGAACTATGGCTACACCTTC,CASSPTGNYGYTF
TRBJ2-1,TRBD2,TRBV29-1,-,TGCAGCGCTAGAGGACTAGCGGGTATCCACAATGAGCAGTTCTTC,CSARGLAGIHNEQFF
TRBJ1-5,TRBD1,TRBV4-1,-,TGCGCCAGCAGAGCCACAGGGGGCGGTCAGCCCCAGCATTTT,CASRATGGGQPQHF
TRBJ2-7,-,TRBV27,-,TGTGCCAGCAGTCCCCCGAGCTACGAGCAGTACTTC,CASSPPSYEQYF
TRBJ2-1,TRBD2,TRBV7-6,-,TGTGCCAGCAGCCGCCGGATTATAAGGGTAGCGGGGGGAGATCCCTCCTACAATGAGCAGTTCTTC,CASSRRIIRVAGGDPSYNEQFF
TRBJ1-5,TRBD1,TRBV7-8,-,TGTGCCAGCAGCTCGCTTGAGGACAGGAGCAACAATCAGCCCCAGCATTTT,CASSSLEDRSNNQPQHF
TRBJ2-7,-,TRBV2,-,TGTGCCAGCAGGGTGGCAGGACATTCCTACGAGCAGTACTTC,CASRVAGHSYEQYF
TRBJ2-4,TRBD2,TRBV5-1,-,TGCGCCAGCAGCTTGGCCGGGACTAGCCCCCCGGAGGCCAAAAACATTCAGTACTTC,CASSLAGTSPPEAKNIQYF
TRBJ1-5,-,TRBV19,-,TGTGCCAGTAGTATAGGGTCCGGGTATAGCAATCAGCCCCAGCATTTT,CASSIGSGYSNQPQHF
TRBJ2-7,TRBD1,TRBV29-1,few,TGCAGCGTTGAGGTGGGACAGGCAGGCTACGAGCAGTACTTC,CSVEVGQAGYEQYF
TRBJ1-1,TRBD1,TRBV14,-,TGTGCCAGCAGCCTGGGACAGGGGTCCCTCAGTGAAGCTTTCTTT,CASSLGQGSLSEAFF
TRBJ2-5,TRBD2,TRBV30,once,TGTGCCTGGCGGCTGGGGGGGGGAGGGACCCAGTACTTC,CAWRLGGGGTQYF
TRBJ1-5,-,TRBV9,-,TGTGCCAGCAGCGAACCCGGACAGACTAGCAATCAGCCCCAGCATTTT,CASSEPGQTSNQPQHF
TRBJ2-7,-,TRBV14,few,TGTGCCAGCAGCCATCCAGGGGTGGTCTACGAGCAGTACTTC,CASSHPGVVYEQYF
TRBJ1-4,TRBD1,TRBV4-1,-,TGCGCCAGCAGCCCTACGACAGGGTTAAGTGAAAAACTGTTTTTT,CASSPTTGLSEKLFF
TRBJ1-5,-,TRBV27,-,TGTGCCAGCAGTTTTTCCAGGGCTAGCAATCAGCCCCAGCATTTT,CASSFSRASNQPQHF
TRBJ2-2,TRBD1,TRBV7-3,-,TGTGCCAGCAGCCCTCGACAGGGACCGAACACCGGGGAGCTGTTTTTT,CASSPRQGPNTGELFF
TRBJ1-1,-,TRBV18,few,TGTGCCAGCTCACCACCAGGCACTACAAACACTGAAGCTTTCTTT,CASSPPGTTNTEAFF
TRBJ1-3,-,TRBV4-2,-,TGTGCCAGCAGCCAAGAAATAATCCCGGAGAATACCTTGTCTGGAAACACCATATATTTT,CASSQEIIPENTLSGNTIYF
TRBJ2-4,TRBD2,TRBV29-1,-,TGCAGCGTTGCCGTACTAGCGGGAAATATTCAGTACTTC,CSVAVLAGNIQYF
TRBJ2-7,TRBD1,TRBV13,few,TGTGCCAGCAGCTTAGGGGGGACAGGGGGTAGGGAGCAGTACTTC,CASSLGGTGGREQYF
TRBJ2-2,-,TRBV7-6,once,TGTGCCAGCAGCCTAGGCGCCGGGGAGCTGTTTTTT,CASSLGAGELFF
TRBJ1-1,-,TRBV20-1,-,TGCAGTGCTAGTTACGGGGATTTAGCTTTCTTT,CSASYGDLAFF
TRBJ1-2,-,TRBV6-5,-,TGTGCCAGCAGCCGCACCCCCCGGGGTTATGGCTACACCTTC,CASSRTPRGYGYTF
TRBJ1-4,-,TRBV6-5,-,TGTGCCAGCAGGGACAGTACTAATGAAAAACTGTTTTTT,CASRDSTNEKLFF
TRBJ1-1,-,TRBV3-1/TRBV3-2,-,TGTGCCAGCACCCCCGCGGGGGGGGGCACTGAAGCTTTCTTT,CASTPAGGGTEAFF
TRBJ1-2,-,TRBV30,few,TGTGCCTGGAGTCGGGGAGCAAACTATGGCTACACCTTC,CAWSRGANYGYTF
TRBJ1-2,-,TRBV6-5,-,TGTGCCAGCAGTTACGTAGGGGATTATGGCTACACCTTC,CASSYVGDYGYTF
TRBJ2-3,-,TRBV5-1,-,TGCGCCAGCAGCTTGCTTGGGGGACAAGATACGCAGTATTTT,CASSLLGGQDTQYF
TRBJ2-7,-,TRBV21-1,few,TGTGCCAGCAGCAAGTCAAAACGGAGAAGCTCCTACGAGCAGTACTTC,CASSKSKRRSSYEQYF
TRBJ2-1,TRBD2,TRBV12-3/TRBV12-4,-,TGTGCCAGCAGGTATAGCGGGAGGTACGAGCAGTTCTTC,CASRYSGRYEQFF
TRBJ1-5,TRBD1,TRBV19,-,TGTGCCAGTAGTATCCACCGCATCAGGCAGGGGGCAAGTCAGCCCCAGCATTTT,CASSIHRIRQGASQPQHF
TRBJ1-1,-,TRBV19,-,TGTGCCAGTAGTATCTCGTTGAACACTGAAGCTTTCTTT,CASSISLNTEAFF
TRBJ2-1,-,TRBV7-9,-,TGTGCCAGCAGCTTAGCGGGGCCCTACTACAATGAGCAGTTCTTC,CASSLAGPYYNEQFF
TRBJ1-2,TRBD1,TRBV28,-,TGTGCCAGCAAAAAGACAGGGGAGGGCTACACCTTC,CASKKTGEGYTF
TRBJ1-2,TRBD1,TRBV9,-,TGTGCCAGCAGCGCCAACTTCAGGGGGGCTAACTATGGCTACACCTTC,CASSANFRGANYGYTF
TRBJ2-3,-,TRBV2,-,TGTGCCAGCAGTGAATGGGCCCCCCGGTGGGCAGATACGCAGTATTTT,CASSEWAPRWADTQYF
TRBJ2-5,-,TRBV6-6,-,TGTGCCAGCAGCATCAGACTAATCGGGACCCAGTACTTC,CASSIRLIGTQYF
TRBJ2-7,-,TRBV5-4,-,TGTGCCAGCAGCTTGGGACAGAGCTACGAGCAGTACTTC,CASSLGQSYEQYF
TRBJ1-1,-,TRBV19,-,TGTGCCAGTAGTTTTGAGGGCCCAAACACTGAAGCTTTCTTT,CASSFEGPNTEAFF
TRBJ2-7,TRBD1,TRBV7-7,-,TGTGCCAGCAGCCCATTCGGGCCCACGGGACAGGGGTCGTTCTACGAGCAGTACTTC,CASSPFGPTGQGSFYEQYF
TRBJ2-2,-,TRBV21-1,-,TGTGCCAGCAGCAACGCGATAGCGGGACGGGGCACCGGGGAGCTGTTTTTT,CASSNAIAGRGTGELFF
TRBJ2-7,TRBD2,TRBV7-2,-,TGTGCCAGCAGCTTGAGGACTAGCGGGAGCTCCTACGAGCAGTACTTC,CASSLRTSGSSYEQYF
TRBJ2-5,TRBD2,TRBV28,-,TGTGCCAGCAGCAGCGGGGGTTGGGGGGAGACCCAGTACTTC,CASSSGGWGETQYF
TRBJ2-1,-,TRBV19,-,TGTGCCAGTAGTATTATCGGGAATGACTACAATGAGCAGTTCTTC,CASSIIGNDYNEQFF
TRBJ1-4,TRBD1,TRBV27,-,TGTGCCAGCAGACTCCGGGACAGGGTTAATGAAAAACTGTTTTTT,CASRLRDRVNEKLFF
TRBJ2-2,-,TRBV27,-,TGTGCCAGCAGCCTGGGGGGAACCGGGACAGAGAACACCGGGGAGCTGTTTTTT,CASSLGGTGTENTGELFF
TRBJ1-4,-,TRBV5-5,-,TGTGCCAGCAGCCCCGGAGGAGGGTGGGATGAAAAACTGTTTTTT,CASSPGGGWDEKLFF